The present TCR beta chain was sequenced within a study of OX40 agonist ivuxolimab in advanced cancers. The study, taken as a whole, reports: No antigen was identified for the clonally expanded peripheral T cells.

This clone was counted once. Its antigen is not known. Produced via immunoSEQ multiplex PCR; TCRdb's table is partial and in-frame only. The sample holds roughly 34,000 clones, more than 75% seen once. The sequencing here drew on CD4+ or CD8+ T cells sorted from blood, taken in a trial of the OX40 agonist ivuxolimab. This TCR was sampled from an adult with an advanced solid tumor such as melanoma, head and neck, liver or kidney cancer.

The CDR3 coding sequence is TGTGCCAGCAGTGATCAGACAGGCGCCCAAATTATGAACACTGAAGCTTTCTTT. It codes for CASSDQTGAQIMNTEAFF. The rearrangement uses TRBV25-1 and TRBJ1-1, with D tentatively TRBD1 (6 bases). The CDR3 is made up of 18 amino acids. CDR1 and CDR2 (germline): MGHDK, SYGVNS. V was cut by 3 bases and J by 0 bases, with 20 bases left in between.